Each of the 10 T cell receptor beta chains below was sequenced from the same sample in a study of CD8 T cells in ankylosing spondylitis. TCRdb reprocessed the 5' RACE reads via MiXCR and lists one record per CDR3 protein. The sample lists roughly 230,000 distinct CDR3 sequences; more than 15% were seen once. The sequenced material came from blood, either unsorted or a sorted T cell fraction (not recorded which). These receptors were taken from a male donor with ankylosing spondylitis or in good health (not recorded which).

This clonotype was picked up many times. The chain employs TRBV14 and TRBJ2-1; D gene unclear. The CDR3 has 11 amino acids. Germline values: CDR1 SGHDN, CDR2 FVKESK. The V end was cut by 3 bases, the J end by 9 bases, with 6 bases between. The CDR3 region has the DNA TGTGCCAGCAGCCAGTCGGGTGAGCAGTTCTTC. As protein: CASSQSGEQFF.

The chain is built from TRBV12-3 or TRBV12-4 and TRBJ2-1, with 14 bases that match TRBD2. J gave up 8 bases and V 5 bases, and 5 bases lay outside the gene matches. The CDR3 contains 15 residues. As DNA, the CDR3 is TGTGCCAGCAGTCCCGGGACTAGCGGGAGACATGAGCAGTTCTTC. Protein product: CASSPGTSGRHEQFF.

This chain connects TRBV7-9 to TRBJ2-3, with D uncertain. The CDR3 runs to 17 residues. V lost 5 bases, J lost 2 bases, and 20 bases lay in between. Germline lookup yields CDR1 SEHNR and CDR2 FQNEAQ (reference sequence). The CDR3 here is CASSPQYTSVFTDTQYF. The CDR3 DNA reads as TGTGCCAGCAGCCCCCAGTACACCTCGGTATTCACAGATACGCAGTATTTT.

Only a few counts were recorded for this clonotype. The chain links TRBV30 to TRBJ2-3, with a weak D call TRBD2 (5 bases). Germline V gene sequence: CDR1 GTSNPN, CDR2 SVGIG (reference sequence). There are 15 residues in the CDR3. V was trimmed by 1 base and J by 0 bases, leaving 11 bases between them. The CDR3 reads CAWSGGVRSTDTQYF. The CDR3 DNA reads as TGTGCCTGGAGTGGGGGAGTTCGTAGCACAGATACGCAGTATTTT.

J is TRBJ2-1 and V is TRBV12-3 or TRBV12-4; D might be TRBD1 (6 bases). Trimming shortened V by 4 bases and J by 3 bases, and 13 bases separated the two germline ends. The CDR3 totals 15 residues. This chain's CDR3 is CASSSTGLRYNEQFF. The CDR3 region has the DNA TGTGCCAGCAGTTCCACAGGGCTACGCTACAATGAGCAGTTCTTC.

The chain carries TRBV12-3 or TRBV12-4 and TRBJ2-5; D is possibly TRBD2 (7 bases). V shed 5 bases and J shed 5 bases, with 21 bases lying between them. The CDR3 contains 16 residues. CDR3 DNA sequence: TGTGCCAGCAGTCCCAAGGGGGGGCGCGTCCCTGAGACCCAGTACTTC. Translating it yields CASSPKGGRVPETQYF.

This clonotype was counted a few times. This chain uses TRBV6-5 with TRBJ2-2; the D gene is possibly TRBD2 (5 bases). Germline values: CDR1 MNHEY, CDR2 SVGAGI. This CDR3 has 14 amino acids. The V gene lost 4 bases and the J gene lost 6 bases, with 12 bases spanning the gap. The CDR3 region has the DNA TGTGCCAGCAGTTTCGGACCGGGGTCCGGGGAGCTGTTTTTT. It yields the protein CASSFGPGSGELFF.

This clonotype occurred many times. The chain links TRBV5-1 to TRBJ2-4; 11 bases are shared with TRBD2. CDR1 and CDR2 (germline): SGHRS, YFSETQ. Trimming at V came to 5 bases and at J to 0 bases, leaving 1 base not matched to a gene. This CDR3 has 15 residues. CDR3: CASSLAGGAKNIQYF. Written as DNA, the CDR3 is TGCGCCAGCAGTCTAGCGGGAGGAGCCAAAAACATTCAGTACTTC.

This chain uses TRBV10-3 with TRBJ2-4; 11 bases agree with TRBD1. CDR1 and CDR2 from the germline V gene are ENHRY and SYGVKD. This CDR3 comprises 13 residues. The V and J ends lost 10 bases and 8 bases, in that order; junction bases with no gene match: 7. The CDR3 coding sequence is TGTGCCAGGCCGGGACAGGGGGATTACATTCAGTACTTC. Its protein product is CARPGQGDYIQYF.

This clonotype came up many times. The gene calls are TRBV10-3 and TRBJ2-7; 7 bases map to TRBD2. J gave up 4 bases and V 9 bases, and 6 bases lay outside the gene matches. The CDR3 length is 12 residues. The germline CDR1 and CDR2 sequences are ENHRY and SYGVKD. CDR3 sequence (DNA): TGTGCCATAGGTCGCGGGGGATACGAGCAGTACTTC. Translation: CAIGRGGYEQYF.